Listed below are T cell receptor beta chains from one sample, sequenced in a study of spatial heterogeneity in lung cancer. Via MiXCR, TCRdb re-called the 5' RACE reads, giving one row per CDR3 protein. The sample holds about 100,000 distinct CDR3 sequences, 4.4% seen once. This sample comprised lung tumor tissue, obtained at surgery. The receptors originated from a male donor with early-stage non-small cell lung cancer. Both conserved end residues are part of each CDR3. A D gene is named only where the DNA matches it firmly. Part of the rows lack a size; the others show once, few, many or a class for expanded clones.

few,TRBD1,TRBJ1-4,TRBV24-1,CATSPRDRGEKLFF,TGTGCCACCAGTCCCCGGGACAGGGGAGAAAAACTGTTTTTT
many,NA,TRBJ2-4,TRBV2,CASSVTENIQYF,TGTGCCAGCAGTGTTACAGAAAACATTCAGTACTTC
many,NA,TRBJ1-5,TRBV19,CASSGHPSGAQHF,TGTGCCAGTAGTGGGCATCCTTCGGGAGCCCAGCATTTT
few,NA,TRBJ2-1,TRBV5-1,CASSLSLAANEQFF,TGCGCCAGCAGCTTGTCACTAGCCGCCAATGAGCAGTTCTTC
NA,TRBD1,TRBJ1-1,TRBV4-1,CASSQMGQGSEAFF,TGCGCCAGCAGCCAAATGGGACAGGGGTCTGAAGCTTTCTTT
NA,NA,TRBJ1-5,TRBV4-1,CASSQRVDSYQPQHF,TGCGCCAGCAGCCAGAGAGTTGACAGTTATCAGCCCCAGCATTTT
many,TRBD1,TRBJ2-2,TRBV14,CASSGQGLNTGELFF,TGTGCCAGCAGCGGACAGGGGCTAAACACCGGGGAGCTGTTTTTT
NA,NA,TRBJ1-1,TRBV27,CASSLRSTAGDEAFF,TGTGCCAGCAGTTTAAGGTCCACAGCGGGTGATGAAGCTTTCTTT
many,NA,TRBJ1-6,TRBV11-2,CASSLVRNNSPLHF,TGTGCCAGCAGCTTAGTGAGAAATAATTCACCCCTCCACTTT
many,TRBD2,TRBJ2-1,TRBV6-1,CASSLLAEAEQFF,TGTGCCAGCAGTCTTCTAGCGGAGGCGGAGCAGTTCTTC
many,NA,TRBJ1-5,TRBV15,CATSRDMGNQPQHF,TGTGCCACCAGCAGAGATATGGGCAATCAGCCCCAGCATTTT
NA,NA,TRBJ1-4,TRBV5-1,CASSLGTSIPMMRELFF,TGCGCCAGCAGCTTGGGGACCTCGATCCCAATGATGCGGGAACTGTTTTTT
many,NA,TRBJ1-5,TRBV28,CASSLGYQPQHF,TGTGCCAGCAGTTTAGGGTACCAGCCCCAGCATTTT
NA,NA,TRBJ1-5,TRBV6-2/TRBV6-3,CASRRGRDNQPQHF,TGTGCCAGCCGGAGAGGCCGAGACAATCAGCCCCAGCATTTT
many,NA,TRBJ1-1,TRBV20-1,CSARDWGIMNTEAFF,TGCAGTGCTAGAGATTGGGGAATCATGAACACTGAAGCTTTCTTT
many,TRBD2,TRBJ2-1,TRBV28,CASSLGFLAGIYNEQFF,TGTGCCAGCAGTTTAGGCTTCCTAGCGGGAATCTACAATGAGCAGTTCTTC
many,NA,TRBJ1-6,TRBV6-5,CASSQEQRNSPLHF,TGTGCCAGCAGTCAGGAGCAGAGGAATTCACCCCTCCACTTT
NA,NA,TRBJ1-2,TRBV5-1,CASSLVRDTNYGYTF,TGCGCCAGCAGCTTGGTCCGGGACACTAACTATGGCTACACCTTC
many,NA,TRBJ2-7,TRBV20-1,CSVGQGYEQYF,TGCAGCGTAGGGCAGGGCTACGAGCAGTACTTC
many,NA,TRBJ2-7,TRBV27,CASSGSGTWSSYEQYF,TGTGCCAGCAGTGGGTCAGGGACCTGGAGCTCCTACGAGCAGTACTTC
many,NA,TRBJ1-5,TRBV5-1,CASSLEGQLNQPQHF,TGCGCCAGCAGCTTGGAGGGGCAGCTCAATCAGCCCCAGCATTTT
few,NA,TRBJ1-2,TRBV20-1,CSAAPRGLRYGYTF,TGCAGTGCAGCCCCCCGGGGACTCCGGTATGGCTACACCTTC
many,NA,TRBJ2-7,TRBV21-1,CASSILRAHPLNEQYF,TGTGCCAGCAGCATATTAAGGGCACATCCCCTGAACGAGCAGTACTTC
NA,TRBD2,TRBJ2-2,TRBV20-1,CSARDPSGNTGELFF,TGCAGTGCTAGAGACCCTAGCGGTAACACCGGGGAGCTGTTTTTT
many,TRBD2,TRBJ2-7,TRBV20-1,CSARDRRLAGGEQYF,TGCAGTGCTAGAGATCGAAGACTAGCGGGAGGCGAGCAGTACTTC